This paragraph covers one T cell receptor (beta chain) sequence. In this sample, this clone turned up a few times. What this receptor recognizes is not known. Base-call qualities are not available, and no considerably larger clone is one nucleotide away. This entry belongs to a study of identifying expanded T cells in peripheral blood (dated by TCRdb to between 2018 and 2021). A note on the overall study: Four technical replicates, made by sequencing separate aliquots from the same pool of genomic DNA, were compared pairwise. Points the paper makes about the study in general: The binomial model flagged around 1.2 differentially abundant clones between technical replicates, compared with 15 to 17 over approximately two weeks and roughly 19 over roughly 4 weeks. For all healthy donors, the variance in clone template counts between roughly 2-week samples rose significantly as total template count increased. The beta-binomial model significantly reduced the number of clones called differentially abundant and the false-positive rate across all healthy-donor time intervals. The authors expected that over much longer intervals, such as months to years, biological variance in healthy repertoires might increase even further.

During the collection period, no infections or other immune events were recorded for the healthy donors. Time-dependent variance in a beta-binomial model of T-cell clone differential abundance was calibrated using healthy-donor blood repertoires as a training cohort. There were 10 healthy donors in the training cohort, of whom 3 were female and 7 were male. The donors were between roughly 25 and 64 years old, with an average age of roughly 41 years. Whole blood, obtained from a commercial supplier, was collected from each healthy donor at three time points spaced approximately two weeks apart. Genomic DNA was extracted from unsorted whole blood for immunosequencing. The trim is 0 bases for V and 0 bases for J, with a gap of 3 bases between the germline ends. From cysteine to phenylalanine, the CDR3 is 15 amino acids long. The only DNA kept is the CDR3, 45 bases in frame from the first base. From a lookup of the germline V gene, CDR1 and CDR2 are LGHNA and YSLEER.

The immunoSEQ Assay, which relies on bias-controlled multiplex PCR amplification of genomic DNA, was used to profile TCRbeta CDR3 regions. As for the authors' bioinformatics: To quantify the absolute abundance of each unique TCRbeta CDR3 region, the sequences were collapsed and filtered. Differential abundance was tested with two models: a binomial (Fisher-equivalent) model and a beta-binomial model that adds time-dependent variance fitted from healthy donors. Clones with fewer than 5 combined templates were removed, and differential abundance was called for clones with a Benjamini-Hochberg FDR below 0.01. Using the form v = (b*log(k)+a)^2, the beta-binomial variance was modeled as a function of the total template count across the two samples. The immuneACCESS repertoire file appears here via TCRdb, limited to in-frame rearrangements. These files lack a portion of the clones; in checked studies, under half of the deficit traces to unresolved V genes, and the cause of the others is not known. V, J and clone size are those of that table, while D and trimming were read from the DNA. For this sample the table gives under 95,000 clones, of which approximately 89% were detected only once. Clones ranked in the top ten supply 2.5% to 3% of the sample.

The rearranged chain carries TRBV4-3 and TRBJ2-6; the D gene is not confidently resolved. This clonotype was sampled from a person between 18 and 75 years old in good health. Specimen: blood. The CDR3 amino acid sequence is: CASSQESSGANVLTF. The sequence in DNA is TGCGCCAGCAGCCAAGAGAGCTCTGGGGCCAACGTCCTGACTTTC.